This T cell receptor (beta chain) was recorded in a study of CD8+ T cells in alopecia areata. Study-level information: The drug, tofacitinib, lasted 6 to 18 months, followed by 6 months off drug. Affected scalp percentage determined the severity score of treated patients.

Extraction and reverse transcription of RNA yielded cDNA as the sequencing template. This table comes from immunoSEQ multiplex PCR, and its TCRdb copy is limited to in-frame clones, with some not included. Here the sample spans under 250,000 clones, roughly three fifths being singletons. Study conclusions and caveats: Scalp and blood samples kept many expanded lesional clones throughout tofacitinib.

Comment on this clone: Its antigen is undetermined.

This sample's treatment: oral pan-JAK inhibitor, 5-10 mg twice daily. The investigators collected lesional scalp punch biopsies and peripheral blood from alopecia areata patients. V lost 6 bases and J lost 6, with 15 bases in between. The germline CDR1 and CDR2 sequences are MGHDK and SYGVNS. The CDR3 is 14 amino acids. The sequence was collected from a human donor with alopecia areata. The specimen comprised CD4+ T cells sorted from blood, sampled between weeks 44 and 45, from a patient treated with tofacitinib. The V call is TRBV25-1, the J call TRBJ1-5; D is unclear. The CDR3 DNA follows: TGTGCCAGCAGCCCAACCCGGGGTTCTCAGCCCCAGCATTTT. Translating gives CASSPTRGSQPQHF. The complete variable domain, with remaining parts taken from reference TRBV25-1 and TRBJ1-5, reads EADIYQTPRYLVIGTGKKITLECSQTMGHDKMYWYQQDPGMELHLIHYSYGVNSTEKGDLSSESTVSRIRTEHFPLTLESARPSHTSQYLCASSPTRGSQPQHFGDGTRLSIL.